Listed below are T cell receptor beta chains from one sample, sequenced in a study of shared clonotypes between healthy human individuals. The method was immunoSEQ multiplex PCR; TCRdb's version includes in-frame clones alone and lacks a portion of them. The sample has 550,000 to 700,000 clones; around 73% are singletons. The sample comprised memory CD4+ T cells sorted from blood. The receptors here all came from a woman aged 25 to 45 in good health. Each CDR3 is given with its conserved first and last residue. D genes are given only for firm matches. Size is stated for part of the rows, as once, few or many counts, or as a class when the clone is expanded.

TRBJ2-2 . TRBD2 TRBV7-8 TGTGCCAGCAGCTTAGTGGCCAGGGAGGGCGGGGAGCTGTTTTTT CASSLVAREGGELFF
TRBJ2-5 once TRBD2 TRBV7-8 TGTGCCAGCAGCATCAGGACTAGCGGGAGGGCCGGTATAGAGACCCAGTACTTC CASSIRTSGRAGIETQYF
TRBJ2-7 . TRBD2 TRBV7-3 TGTGCCAGCAGCCCAGGACTAGCGGGAGTATACGAGCAGTACTTC CASSPGLAGVYEQYF
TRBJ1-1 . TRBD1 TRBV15 TGTGCCACCAGCAGAGAACCGACAGGGAGGACTGAAGCTTTCTTT CATSREPTGRTEAFF
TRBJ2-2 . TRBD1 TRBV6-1 TGTGCCAGCAGTGACAGGGGGTGGACCGGGGAGCTGTTTTTT CASSDRGWTGELFF
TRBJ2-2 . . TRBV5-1 TGCGCCAGCAGCTTAGGGACAACGAACACCGGGGAGCTGTTTTTT CASSLGTTNTGELFF
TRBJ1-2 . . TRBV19 TGTGCCAGTAGATCCGGTCCCAGAAATAACTATGGCTACACCTTC CASRSGPRNNYGYTF
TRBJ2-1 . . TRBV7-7 TGTGCCAGCAGCTTAGGGAGGGAGTATAATGAGCAGTTCTTC CASSLGREYNEQFF
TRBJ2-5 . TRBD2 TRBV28 TGTGCCAGCAGTGCGGGACTAGCGCCCCAAGAGACCCAGTACTTC CASSAGLAPQETQYF
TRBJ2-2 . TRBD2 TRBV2 TGTGCCAGCAAAGAGCGGGAGGGCGCCGGGGAGCTGTTTTTT CASKEREGAGELFF
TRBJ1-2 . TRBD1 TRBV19 TGTGCCAGTAGTACCCCCGGGACAGGGATTAACTATGGCTACACCTTC CASSTPGTGINYGYTF
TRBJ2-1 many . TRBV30 TGTGCCTGGAGTGTGGGCCCCGTGCAGTTCTTC CAWSVGPVQFF
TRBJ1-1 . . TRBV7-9 TGTGCCAGCGTCCTCCAGGCGGCGAACACTGAAGCTTTCTTT CASVLQAANTEAFF
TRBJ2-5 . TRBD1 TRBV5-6 TGTGCCAGCAGCTTATCAGGGGGTCGGAAGACCCAGTACTTC CASSLSGGRKTQYF